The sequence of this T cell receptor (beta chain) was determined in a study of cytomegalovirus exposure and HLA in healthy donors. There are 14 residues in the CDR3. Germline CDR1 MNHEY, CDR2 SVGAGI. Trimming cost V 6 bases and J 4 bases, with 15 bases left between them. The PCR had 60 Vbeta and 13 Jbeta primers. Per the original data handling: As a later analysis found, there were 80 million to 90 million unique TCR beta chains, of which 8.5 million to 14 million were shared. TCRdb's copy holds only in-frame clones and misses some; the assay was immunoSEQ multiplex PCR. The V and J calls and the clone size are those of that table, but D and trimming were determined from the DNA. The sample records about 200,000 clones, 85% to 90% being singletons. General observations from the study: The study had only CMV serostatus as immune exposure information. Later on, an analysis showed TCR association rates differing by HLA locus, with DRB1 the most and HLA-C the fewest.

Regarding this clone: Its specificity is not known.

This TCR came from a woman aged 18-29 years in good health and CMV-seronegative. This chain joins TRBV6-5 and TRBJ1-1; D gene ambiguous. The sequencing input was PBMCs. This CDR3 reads CASSRRRDRTEAFF. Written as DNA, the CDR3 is TGTGCCAGCAGCCGCCGGAGGGATCGCACTGAAGCTTTCTTT.